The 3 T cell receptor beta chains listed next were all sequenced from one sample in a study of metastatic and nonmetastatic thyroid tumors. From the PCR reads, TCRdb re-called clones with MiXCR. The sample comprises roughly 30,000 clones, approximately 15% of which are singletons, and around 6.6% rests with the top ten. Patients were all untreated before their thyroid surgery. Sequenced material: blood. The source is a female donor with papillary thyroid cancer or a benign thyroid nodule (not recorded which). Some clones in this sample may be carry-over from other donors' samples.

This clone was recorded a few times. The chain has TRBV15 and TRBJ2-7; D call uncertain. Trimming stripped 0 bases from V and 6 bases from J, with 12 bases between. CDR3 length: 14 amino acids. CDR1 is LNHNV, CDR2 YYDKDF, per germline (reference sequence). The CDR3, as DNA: TGTGCCACCAGCAGAGAGGGTACAGTATTCGAGCAGTACTTC. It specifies CATSREGTVFEQYF.

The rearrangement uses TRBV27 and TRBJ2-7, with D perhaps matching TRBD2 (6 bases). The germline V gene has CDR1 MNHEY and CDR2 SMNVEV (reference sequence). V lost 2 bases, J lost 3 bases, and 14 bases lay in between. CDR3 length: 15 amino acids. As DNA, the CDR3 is TGTGCCAGCAGTTTAGTTGGCGGGATCTACTACGAGCAGTACTTC. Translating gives CASSLVGGIYYEQYF.

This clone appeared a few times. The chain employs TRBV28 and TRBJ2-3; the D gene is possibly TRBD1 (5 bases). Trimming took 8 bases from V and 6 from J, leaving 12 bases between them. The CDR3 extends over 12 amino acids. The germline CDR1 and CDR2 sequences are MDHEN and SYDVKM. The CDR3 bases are TGTGCCAGCGACAGTGGCGTGGATACGCAGTATTTT. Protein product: CASDSGVDTQYF.